This T cell receptor (beta chain) was found in a study of OX40 agonist ivuxolimab in advanced cancers. Here immunoSEQ multiplex PCR was the method, and the copy in TCRdb shows in-frame clones only, minus some. The table has roughly 53,000 clones, 80% to 85% seen once. Regarding the study as a whole: CD8+ T cells averaged more expanded clones than CD4+. Antigen specificity remained undetermined for the expanded peripheral T cells.

This CDR3 spans 15 amino acids. V shed 6 bases, J shed 5 bases, and the junction held 10 bases outside the gene matches. Germline V gene sequence: CDR1 LNHDA, CDR2 SQIVND (reference sequence). Regarding this clone: Antigen: not known.

The TCR sequence derives from an adult with an advanced solid tumor such as melanoma, head and neck, liver or kidney cancer. The chain has TRBV19 and TRBJ2-4, with 7 bases aligning to TRBD2. The starting material was CD4+ or CD8+ T cells sorted from blood, obtained in a trial of the OX40 agonist ivuxolimab. CDR3 residues: CASSREAGWQNIQYF. The CDR3 DNA sequence: TGTGCCAGTAGCCGGGAGGCAGGGTGGCAAAACATTCAGTACTTC.